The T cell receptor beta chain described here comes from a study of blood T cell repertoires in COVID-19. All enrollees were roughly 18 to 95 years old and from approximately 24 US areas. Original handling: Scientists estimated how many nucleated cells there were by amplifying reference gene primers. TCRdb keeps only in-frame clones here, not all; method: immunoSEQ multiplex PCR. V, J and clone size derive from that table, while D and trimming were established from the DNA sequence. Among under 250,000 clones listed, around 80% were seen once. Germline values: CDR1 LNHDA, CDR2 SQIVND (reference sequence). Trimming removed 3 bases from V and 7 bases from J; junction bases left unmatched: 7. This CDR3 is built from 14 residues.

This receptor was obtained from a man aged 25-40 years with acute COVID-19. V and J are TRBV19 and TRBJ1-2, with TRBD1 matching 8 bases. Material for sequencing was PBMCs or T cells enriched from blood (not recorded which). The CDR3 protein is CASSILDRESGYTF. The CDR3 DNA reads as TGTGCCAGTAGTATCTTGGACAGGGAAAGTGGCTACACCTTC. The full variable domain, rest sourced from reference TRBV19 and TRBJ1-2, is DGGITQSPKYLFRKEGQNVTLSCEQNLNHDAMYWYRQDPGQGLRLIYYSQIVNDFQKGDIAEGYSVSREKKESFPLTVTSAQKNPTAFYLCASSILDRESGYTFGSGTRLTVV.